Following are 14 T cell receptor beta chains from one sample sequenced in a study of T cell changes during pregnancy in multiple sclerosis. Clones were sequenced by immunoSEQ multiplex PCR, and TCRdb holds only the in-frame ones, with some missing. The profile shows tens of thousands of clones, about 92% of them singletons. This specimen was peripheral blood, taken after pregnancy. Receptor source: a female donor with multiple sclerosis, enrolled in a pregnancy study.

This clone was detected only once. V usage is TRBV4-2 and J usage is TRBJ2-3, with 10 bases that match TRBD2. The CDR3 has 14 amino acids. Germline V CDR1 and CDR2: LGHNA, YNFKEQ. The trim removed 6 bases at V and 6 bases at J, leaving 6 bases unmatched. The CDR3 protein is CASSSLAGEDTQYF. Here the CDR3 DNA reads TGTGCCAGCAGTAGTCTAGCGGGAGAGGATACGCAGTATTTT.

The V and J genes are TRBV7-9 and TRBJ1-2; 7 bases map to TRBD1. The CDR3 covers 12 residues. CDR1 is SEHNR and CDR2 is FQNEAQ in the germline V gene (reference sequence). V was clipped by 5 bases and J by 9 bases; unmatched bases: 6. The CDR3 DNA is TGTGCCAGCAGCCAGACAGGGCGTAGCTACACCTTC. Translating gives CASSQTGRSYTF.

J is TRBJ2-1 and V is TRBV13; D unresolved. V was clipped by 7 bases and J by 1 base, with 8 bases between them. Germline lookup yields CDR1 PRHDT and CDR2 FYEKMQ (reference sequence). This CDR3 contains 13 residues. Here the CDR3 DNA reads TGTGCCAGCACCGGAGTTTCCTACAATGAGCAGTTCTTC. Encoded protein: CASTGVSYNEQFF. Drawing the rest from reference TRBV13 and TRBJ2-1, the complete variable domain is AAGVIQSPRHLIKEKRETATLKCYPIPRHDTVYWYQQGPGQDPQFLISFYEKMQSDKGSIPDRFSAQQFSDYHSELNMSSLELGDSALYFCASTGVSYNEQFFGPGTRLTVL.

This clone was found once. This chain uses TRBV4-3 with TRBJ2-1; D call uncertain. The ends were cut back, 0 bases at V and 6 bases at J, with 15 bases in the middle. The CDR3 has 16 amino acids. Germline assignment: CDR1 LGHNA and CDR2 YSLEER. CDR3 in DNA: TGCGCCAGCAGCCAAGACCCGCCGGTTGTTGGCAATGAGCAGTTCTTC. It specifies CASSQDPPVVGNEQFF.

The chain joins TRBV6-4 to TRBJ2-3; TRBD1 agrees at 7 bases. Germline CDR1 MRHNA, CDR2 SNTAGT. With V trimmed by 0 bases and J by 3 bases, 3 bases remained unmatched. This CDR3 is 15 amino acids long. The CDR3 coding sequence is TGTGCCAGCAGTGACTCAGGGGGCGCGACAGATACGCAGTATTTT. Encoded protein: CASSDSGGATDTQYF.

This chain joins TRBV11-2 and TRBJ2-1, with D perhaps matching TRBD1 (5 bases). Germline V gene data show CDR1 as SGHAT and CDR2 as FQNNGV. This CDR3 is built from 14 residues. V lost 2 bases and J lost 5, with 10 bases in between. The DNA of the CDR3 is TGTGCCAGCAGCTTATCAGGGTTCGACAATGAGCAGTTCTTC. Protein: CASSLSGFDNEQFF.

The genes are TRBV6-1 and TRBJ1-4, with 7 bases fitting TRBD1. Trimming removed 2 bases from V and 3 bases from J; junction bases left unmatched: 6. CDR1 MNHNS and CDR2 SASEGT come from the germline V gene. The CDR3 covers 16 residues. This CDR3 is CASSEWRGQSNEKLFF. The CDR3 DNA is TGTGCCAGCAGTGAATGGCGGGGACAGTCTAATGAAAAACTGTTTTTT.

V gene TRBV6-6 combines with J gene TRBJ1-1; D possibly corresponds to TRBD1 (5 bases). Germline V gene data show CDR1 as MNHNY and CDR2 as SVGAGI (reference sequence). The CDR3 extends over 14 amino acids. Trimming pared 5 bases from V and 1 base from J, leaving 11 bases between. The CDR3 sequence is CASSHQGANTEAFF. In nucleotides, the CDR3 is TGTGCCAGCAGTCACCAAGGGGCGAACACTGAAGCTTTCTTT.

The CDR3 here is CASSLAGGGDTQYF. The CDR3 nucleotides read TGTGCCAGCAGCTTAGCGGGAGGGGGAGATACGCAGTATTTT. The V call is TRBV7-2, the J call TRBJ2-3; D is possibly TRBD2 (7 bases). The CDR3 covers 14 residues. Germline V CDR1 and CDR2: SGHTA, FQGNSA. Trimming took 0 bases from V and 5 from J, leaving 9 bases between them.

The chain couples TRBV25-1 to TRBJ1-1, with D perhaps TRBD1 (5 bases). Germline CDR1 reads MGHDK; CDR2 reads SYGVNS. V gave up 4 bases and J gave up 8 bases, with 11 bases separating them. CDR3 length: 12 amino acids. The CDR3 nucleotides are TGTGCCAGCAGTGGTTGGGGCCTGGAAGCTTTCTTT. Encoded protein: CASSGWGLEAFF.

The V gene is TRBV11-2, the J gene TRBJ1-4; possible D gene TRBD1, 5 bases. CDR1 is SGHAT, CDR2 FQNNGV, per germline. The ends were cut back, 5 bases at V and 8 bases at J, with 18 bases in the middle. The CDR3 totals 15 residues. In DNA, the CDR3 is TGTGCCAGCAGCCTATCGAGGAGGGGTAACGAAAAACTGTTTTTT. Encoded protein: CASSLSRRGNEKLFF.

V and J are TRBV28 and TRBJ2-7, with a tentative D call TRBD2 (6 bases). Trimming removed 6 bases at V and 1 base at J, with 16 bases between. This CDR3 comprises 15 residues. Germline assignment: CDR1 MDHEN and CDR2 SYDVKM. The CDR3 region is CASRGSGVQSYEQYF. CDR3 sequence (DNA): TGTGCCAGCAGGGGTTCGGGAGTCCAGTCCTACGAGCAGTACTTC. Complete variable domain (other parts from reference TRBV28 and TRBJ2-7): DVKVTQSSRYLVKRTGEKVFLECVQDMDHENMFWYRQDPGLGLRLIYFSYDVKMKEKGDIPEGYSVSREKKERFSLILESASTNQTSMYLCASRGSGVQSYEQYFGPGTRLTVT.

In nucleotides, the CDR3 is TGCGCCAGCAGCCAAGATGCGAGCACAGATACGCAGTATTTT. This sequence encodes CASSQDASTDTQYF. The chain joins TRBV4-3 to TRBJ2-3; no definite D call. The CDR3 loop spans 14 amino acids. In germline, CDR1 is LGHNA, CDR2 YSLEER. V lost 0 bases and J 0 bases, leaving 4 bases between the germline ends.

This chain connects TRBV6-5 to TRBJ1-2; TRBD1 agrees at 9 bases. Germline-derived CDR1 and CDR2 are MNHEY and SVGAGI. The CDR3 covers 15 residues. V shed 5 bases and J 6 bases; nucleotides not matched to a gene: 10. The CDR3 DNA sequence: TGTGCCAGCAGTCCTTCCGGGACAGGGACGCATGGCTACACCTTC. This encodes CASSPSGTGTHGYTF.